Below are 29 T cell receptor beta chains sequenced from a single sample in a study of cytomegalovirus exposure and HLA in healthy donors. Primers included in the PCR were 60 Vbeta and 13 Jbeta primers. TCRdb's table, derived via immunoSEQ multiplex PCR, lists solely in-frame clones and lacks some. The data contain 90,000 to 100,000 clones, around three fifths of them singletons. The material sequenced was PBMCs. These receptor sequences come from a man aged 25 to 45 in good health and CMV-seronegative.

The chain recombines TRBV6-1 with TRBJ2-3, with D perhaps matching TRBD2 (6 bases). This CDR3 is built from 17 residues. Germline loops: CDR1 MNHNS, CDR2 SASEGT. V shed 4 bases and J shed 0 bases, with 17 bases lying between them. CDR3 coding DNA: TGTGCCAGCAGTGGAGCCGCGGGGCAGACTAGCACAGATACGCAGTATTTT. Translation gives CASSGAAGQTSTDTQYF.

The CDR3 here is CAISGRTAANEAFF. For the CDR3, the DNA is TGTGCCATCAGTGGGCGCACGGCGGCAAATGAAGCTTTCTTT. This chain links TRBV10-3 with TRBJ1-1; D remains ambiguous. The CDR3 is made up of 14 amino acids. Trimming took off 4 bases at V and 7 bases at J, with 16 bases between the two ends. The germline gives CDR1 ENHRY, CDR2 SYGVKD.

This chain joins TRBV6-1 and TRBJ2-1; 8 nucleotides align to TRBD2. This CDR3 comprises 17 residues. CDR1 is MNHNS and CDR2 is SASEGT in the germline V gene. V shed 2 bases, J shed 14 bases, and the junction held 20 bases outside the gene matches. CDR3 nucleotide sequence: TGTGCCAGCAGTGAACGACAGACCGGGTTAACAGGGACTAGAAAGTTCTTC. Translating gives CASSERQTGLTGTRKFF.

This clone was counted only a few times. The chain couples TRBV5-6 to TRBJ1-4; 8 bases map to TRBD1. The junction had 12 bases not matched to a gene; V was cut back by 4 bases and J by 7 bases. This CDR3 contains 16 residues. In germline, CDR1 is SGHDT, CDR2 YYEEEE. CDR3 in DNA: TGTGCCAGCAGCGGGCTTGCCCAGGGGGCGGGTGAAAAACTGTTTTTT. Translated: CASSGLAQGAGEKLFF.

The chain couples TRBV29-1 to TRBJ1-4, with D possibly matching TRBD1 (6 bases). The length of the CDR3 is 12 residues. Looked up from germline, CDR1 is SQVTM and CDR2 is ANQGSEA. The ends were cut back, 7 bases at V and 11 bases at J, with 17 bases in the middle. The CDR3 loop reads CSAEQGHEKLFF. For the CDR3, the DNA is TGCAGCGCCGAACAGGGCCACGAGAAACTGTTTTTT.

A few counts support this clone. The V gene is TRBV28, the J gene TRBJ2-5; no clear D gene. Germline loops: CDR1 MDHEN, CDR2 SYDVKM. The CDR3 extends over 14 amino acids. Trimming shortened V by 5 bases and J by 2 bases, and 12 bases separated the two germline ends. For the CDR3, the DNA is TGTGCCAGCAGTGAACTTTCAGGACAAGAGACCCAGTACTTC. This gives the protein CASSELSGQETQYF.

This clone came up a few times. V gene TRBV5-1 combines with J gene TRBJ2-1; TRBD2 aligns across 7 bases. J gave up 0 bases and V 4 bases, and 4 bases lay outside the gene matches. The length of the CDR3 is 15 residues. CDR1 SGHRS and CDR2 YFSETQ come from the germline V gene. CDR3 nucleotide sequence: TGCGCCAGCAGCCAGAGGACTAGCTCCTACAATGAGCAGTTCTTC. This gives the protein CASSQRTSSYNEQFF.

The chain employs TRBV6-6 and TRBJ1-5; a weak D match, TRBD1 (5 bases). V was trimmed by 10 bases and J by 2 bases, leaving 12 bases between them. Per germline, CDR1 MNHNY and CDR2 SVGAGI (reference sequence). This CDR3 is built from 13 residues. The CDR3 is CATMGGGNQPQHF. As DNA, the CDR3 is TGTGCCACCATGGGGGGGGGCAATCAGCCCCAGCATTTT.

CDR3 sequence (DNA): TGTGCCAGTAGTACCTGGACAGACACAGATACGCAGTATTTT. Translation gives CASSTWTDTDTQYF. V gene TRBV19 combines with J gene TRBJ2-3, with a possible D match to TRBD1 (6 bases). The CDR3 has 14 residues. The V gene lost 4 bases and the J gene lost 2 bases, with 10 bases spanning the gap. Germline values: CDR1 LNHDA, CDR2 SQIVND (reference sequence).

This rearrangement joins TRBV19 to TRBJ2-2, with D possibly TRBD2 on 5 matching bases. Between the trimmed V and J ends, which lost 5 bases and 0 bases, there was a span of 10 bases. Germline values: CDR1 LNHDA, CDR2 SQIVND (reference sequence). The CDR3 has 15 residues. CDR3 sequence reads: CASSLWGANTGELFF. CDR3 bases: TGTGCCAGTAGTCTCTGGGGAGCGAACACCGGGGAGCTGTTTTTT.

This rearrangement joins TRBV27 to TRBJ2-7, with 10 bases identical to TRBD2. Trimming removed 0 bases from V and 2 bases from J; junction bases left unmatched: 1. Germline V gene sequence: CDR1 MNHEY, CDR2 SMNVEV (reference sequence). CDR3 length: 15 amino acids. CDR3 in DNA: TGTGCCAGCAGTTTATCTCTAGCGGGGGCCTACGAGCAGTACTTC. It specifies CASSLSLAGAYEQYF.

This clone was picked up a small number of times. The chain carries TRBV18 and TRBJ1-3; D not resolved. Germline assignment: CDR1 KGHSH and CDR2 LQKENI. The ends were cut back, 1 base at V and 1 base at J, with 11 bases in the middle. This CDR3 has 16 amino acids. CDR3 protein: CASSPQTKSSGNTIYF. CDR3 coding DNA: TGTGCCAGCTCACCACAAACAAAGTCGTCTGGAAACACCATATATTTT.

This clone was counted only a few times. The CDR3 DNA reads as TGTGCCAGCAGTGAACTAGCGGGCTCCTACAATGAGCAGTTCTTC. It encodes CASSELAGSYNEQFF. The V gene is TRBV6-1, the J gene TRBJ2-1, with 8 nucleotides matching TRBD2. The V gene's germline CDR1 is MNHNS and CDR2 SASEGT. The CDR3 sequence is 15 residues long. Losses at the gene ends were 2 bases for V and 0 bases for J; bases not matched to a gene: 0.

There are a few counts of this clone. The rearrangement uses TRBV27 and TRBJ1-1, with 7 positions matching TRBD1. The CDR3 runs to 14 residues. Per germline, CDR1 MNHEY and CDR2 SMNVEV (reference sequence). After removal of 2 bases from V and 1 base from J, the junction contained 1 base not matched to a gene. The CDR3 here is CASSLPGGNTEAFF. In DNA, the CDR3 is TGTGCCAGCAGTTTACCAGGGGGGAACACTGAAGCTTTCTTT.

This clone was counted a few times. This chain connects TRBV25-1 to TRBJ1-1; possibly TRBD1 for D (5 bases). The CDR3 runs 14 residues. With 2 bases removed from V and 7 bases from J, the gap between germline ends came to 14 bases. From germline, CDR1 is MGHDK and CDR2 SYGVNS. The CDR3 nucleotides are TGTGCCAGCAGTGAAAGTGCAGGGTTAAATGAAGCTTTCTTT. Translating it yields CASSESAGLNEAFF. Together with reference TRBV25-1 and TRBJ1-1, the CDR3 gives the full variable domain: EADIYQTPRYLVIGTGKKITLECSQTMGHDKMYWYQQDPGMELHLIHYSYGVNSTEKGDLSSESTVSRIRTEHFPLTLESARPSHTSQYLCASSESAGLNEAFFGQGTRLTVV.

Comment on this clone: One end of the junction fails to match germline, which may point to a read error. The chain links TRBV19 to TRBJ2-1; tentatively, D is TRBD2 (6 bases). The length of the CDR3 is 14 residues. From germline, CDR1 is LNHDA and CDR2 SQIVND (reference sequence). The CDR3 DNA is TGTGCCAGTAGTATCAGGGCGGACTACTATGAGCAGTTCTTC. This translates into CASSIRADYYEQFF.

The gene calls are TRBV27 and TRBJ2-7; 11 nucleotides align to TRBD2. This CDR3 region has 15 residues. With V trimmed by 1 base and J by 5 bases, 4 bases remained unmatched. Germline assignment: CDR1 MNHEY and CDR2 SMNVEV (reference sequence). CDR3 nucleotides: TGTGCCAGCAGTTTATTGCCTAGCGGGGGGAACGAGCAGTACTTC. This sequence encodes CASSLLPSGGNEQYF.

This clone appeared a few times. The V gene is TRBV9, the J gene TRBJ2-2; 10 bases fit TRBD1. CDR3 size: 19 residues. With 0 bases clipped from V and 2 bases from J, the junction kept 10 bases outside the gene matches. Germline values: CDR1 SGDLS, CDR2 YYNGEE. DNA of the CDR3: TGTGCCAGCAGCGTAGAAGGGACAGGGGTCGGTAGTAACACCGGGGAGCTGTTTTTT. Residues: CASSVEGTGVGSNTGELFF.

V usage is TRBV5-4 and J usage is TRBJ2-5; D gene ambiguous. The CDR3 spans 16 residues. V lost 0 bases and J lost 2, with 14 bases in between. Germline CDR1 and CDR2: SGHNT and YYREEE (reference sequence). The CDR3 bases are TGTGCCAGCAGCTTGGATGGCAGAACCCTTCAAGAGACCCAGTACTTC. The encoded protein is CASSLDGRTLQETQYF.

V usage is TRBV2 and J usage is TRBJ2-7; D not resolved. The ends were cut back, 6 bases at V and 0 bases at J, with 6 bases in the middle. The CDR3 length is 12 residues. Germline V lookup: CDR1 SNHLY, CDR2 FYNNEI. CDR3 DNA: TGTGCCAGCAGAACCAGCTCCTACGAGCAGTACTTC. As protein: CASRTSSYEQYF.

This clone was counted a few times. The chain joins TRBV7-2 to TRBJ2-3, with 7 nucleotides matching TRBD2. J was trimmed by 0 bases and V by 2 bases; bases with no gene match: 11. The germline V gene has CDR1 SGHTA and CDR2 FQGNSA. The CDR3 totals 18 residues. CDR3 nucleotide sequence: TGTGCCAGCAGCTTAACGATCCCGGGAGGCGGGAGCACAGATACGCAGTATTTT. It codes for CASSLTIPGGGSTDTQYF.

This chain joins TRBV19 and TRBJ1-5, with TRBD1 as a possible D gene (6 bases). The CDR3 covers 15 residues. Germline CDR1 is LNHDA and CDR2 is SQIVND (reference sequence). V lost 6 bases and J lost 0, with 12 bases in between. CDR3 sequence: CASSRTADSNQPQHF. CDR3 DNA: TGTGCCAGTAGCAGGACAGCGGATAGCAATCAGCCCCAGCATTTT.

The chain joins TRBV27 to TRBJ2-1, with 12 positions matching TRBD2. Unmatched junction bases numbered 7, after V lost 7 bases and J lost 0 bases. The CDR3 runs 17 residues. Germline values: CDR1 MNHEY, CDR2 SMNVEV (reference sequence). CDR3 sequence: CASTGLAGNPSYNEQFF. DNA of the CDR3: TGTGCCAGCACAGGACTAGCGGGAAACCCCTCCTACAATGAGCAGTTCTTC.

V is TRBV5-1 and J is TRBJ2-7, with 7 bases that match TRBD2. J lost 2 bases, V lost 0 bases, and 8 bases had no gene match. Germline loops: CDR1 SGHRS, CDR2 YFSETQ. The CDR3 length is 16 residues. The CDR3, as DNA: TGCGCCAGCAGCTTGGCTCGGGGGGTGGGAACCTACGAGCAGTACTTC. Its protein is CASSLARGVGTYEQYF.

The rearrangement uses TRBV6-5 and TRBJ1-6, with a tentative D call TRBD1 (6 bases). V lost 7 bases to trimming and J lost 6 bases, with 16 bases between them. The CDR3 spans 15 residues. CDR1 and CDR2 (germline): MNHEY, SVGAGI. The CDR3 loop is CASIPSGARNSPLHF. CDR3 sequence (DNA): TGTGCCAGCATCCCATCAGGGGCGCGTAATTCACCCCTCCACTTT.

The V gene is TRBV7-9, the J gene TRBJ2-3; D is uncertain. Trimming left V 2 bases short and J 1 base short, with 7 bases between. Germline V gene lookup returns CDR1 SEHNR and CDR2 FQNEAQ (reference sequence). The CDR3 loop spans 14 amino acids. CDR3: CASSLLRGTDTQYF. The CDR3 DNA is TGTGCCAGCAGCTTATTACGGGGCACAGATACGCAGTATTTT.

CDR3 residues: CASTQGGTTYNEQFF. As DNA, the CDR3 is TGTGCCAGCACCCAAGGGGGGACTACCTACAATGAGCAGTTCTTC. This chain links TRBV11-2 with TRBJ2-1; D is possibly TRBD2 (7 bases). V was trimmed by 7 bases and J by 2 bases, leaving 15 bases between them. The CDR3 loop spans 15 amino acids. Germline-derived CDR1 and CDR2 are SGHAT and FQNNGV.

This clone came up once. The V gene is TRBV7-3, the J gene TRBJ1-1; no clear D. Germline V lookup: CDR1 SGHTA, CDR2 FQGTGA. Trimming pared 5 bases from V and 1 base from J, leaving 14 bases between. CDR3 length equals 15 residues. The CDR3 protein is CASSLLGFGNTEAFF. The CDR3 nucleotides read TGTGCCAGCAGCCTACTAGGGTTTGGGAACACTGAAGCTTTCTTT.

The chain recombines TRBV5-1 with TRBJ2-5; possible D gene TRBD1, 5 bases. The J call may not be correct, given that the DNA end is closer to TRBJ2-7. There are 14 residues in the CDR3. Germline values: CDR1 SGHRS, CDR2 YFSETQ. CDR3 sequence: CACRPQADSYEQYF. CDR3 nucleotides: TGCGCCTGCCGTCCACAGGCGGATTCCTACGAGCAGTACTTC.